This TCR beta chain originates from a study of memory CD4+ T cells and cytomegalovirus serostatus. Study observations and caveats: Of under 200 reported CMV TCRbeta sequences, some 67 were found in memory CD4+ repertoires. Suggested: most of the CMV-linked TCR signature lies in CD4+ memory cells.

Generated by immunoSEQ multiplex PCR, the TCRdb table keeps only in-frame clones and is missing some. The data hold 45,000 to 65,000 clones, with under 80% observed a single time. Single viable CD3+CD4+CD8-CD45RO+ cells were sorted as the memory CD4+ T cells. V lost 3 bases and J lost 5; bases outside the gene matches: 16. This CDR3 is built from 17 residues. Germline V lookup: CDR1 SGHTA, CDR2 FQGNSA. On this clone itself: Its matching antigen is unknown.

The sequenced material came from memory CD4+ T cells from blood. The chain uses TRBV7-2 and TRBJ2-7, with 7 bases identical to TRBD2. The TCR comes from an adult in good health and CMV-seronegative. Here the CDR3 reads CASSLPEWEGGRDEQYF. In DNA form, the CDR3 reads TGTGCCAGCAGCTTGCCCGAATGGGAGGGTGGGAGGGACGAGCAGTACTTC.